This T cell receptor (beta chain) appears in the sequencing data of a study of blood T cell repertoires in COVID-19. Looking at the study overall: Donors in the United States, Italy and Spain gave samples during acute or convalescent COVID-19. T cells, B-cell-depleted T cells, or PBMCs supplied cDNA or gDNA.

How the authors handled the data: Nucleated cell counts were estimated from reference gene primer amplification. Profiled with immunoSEQ multiplex PCR; TCRdb holds only in-frame clones, not every one. The DNA was the basis for D and trimming; V, J and clone size are from that table. Of about 240,000 clones listed, around 85% were seen once; the top ten hold approximately 6.3%. Germline assignment: CDR1 MNHEY and CDR2 SVGAGI. V was shortened by 6 bases and J by 1 base, with 12 bases between the two germline ends. CDR3 length equals 14 residues. What was sequenced was peripheral blood. The receptor was derived from an older woman with active or convalescent COVID-19. This chain uses TRBV6-5 with TRBJ1-1; a weak D match, TRBD1 (5 bases). CDR3 nucleotides: TGTGCCAGCAGGATAGCGGGGGGGAACACTGAAGCTTTCTTT. Protein sequence: CASRIAGGNTEAFF.